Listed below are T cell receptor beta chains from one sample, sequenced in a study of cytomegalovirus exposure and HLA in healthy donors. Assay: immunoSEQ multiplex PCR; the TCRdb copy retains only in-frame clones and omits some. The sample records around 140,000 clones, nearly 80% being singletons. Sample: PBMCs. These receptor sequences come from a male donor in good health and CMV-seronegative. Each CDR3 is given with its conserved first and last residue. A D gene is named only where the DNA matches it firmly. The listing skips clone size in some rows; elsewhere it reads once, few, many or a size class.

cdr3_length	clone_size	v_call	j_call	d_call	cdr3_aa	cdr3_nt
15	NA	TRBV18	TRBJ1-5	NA	CASSLAASSNQPQHF	TGTGCCAGCTCACTTGCCGCCAGTAGCAATCAGCCCCAGCATTTT
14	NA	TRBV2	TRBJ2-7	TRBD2	CASRARGESYEQYF	TGTGCCAGCAGGGCCCGGGGGGAATCCTACGAGCAGTACTTC
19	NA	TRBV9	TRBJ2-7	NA	CASSAPGTPLFSTRYEQYF	TGTGCCAGCAGCGCCCCCGGGACTCCCCTTTTCAGTACTCGGTACGAGCAGTACTTC
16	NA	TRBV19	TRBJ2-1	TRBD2	CASSLGLAGGYNEQFF	TGTGCCAGTAGCTTAGGACTAGCGGGGGGTTACAATGAGCAGTTCTTC
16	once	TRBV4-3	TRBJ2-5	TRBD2	CASSQEGEGAQETQYF	TGCGCCAGCAGCCAAGAGGGGGAGGGAGCCCAAGAGACCCAGTACTTC
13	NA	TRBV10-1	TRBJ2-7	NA	CASSETGFGEQYF	TGCGCCAGCAGTGAGACAGGGTTCGGCGAGCAGTACTTC
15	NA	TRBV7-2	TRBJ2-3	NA	CASSLAGGMTDTQYF	TGTGCCAGCAGCTTGGCCGGGGGTATGACAGATACGCAGTATTTT
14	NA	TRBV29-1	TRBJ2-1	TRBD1	CSLRDRGLYNEQFF	TGCAGCCTGCGGGACAGGGGGCTGTACAATGAGCAGTTCTTC
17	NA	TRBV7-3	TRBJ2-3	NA	CASSLTPGLSGADTQYF	TGTGCCAGCAGCTTAACGCCAGGGCTAAGTGGGGCAGATACGCAGTATTTT
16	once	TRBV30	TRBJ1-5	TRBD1	CAWSRDSLSSNQPQHF	TGTGCCTGGAGTCGGGACAGCCTGAGTAGCAATCAGCCCCAGCATTTT
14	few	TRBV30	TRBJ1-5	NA	CAWSTQGGYQPQHF	TGTGCCTGGAGTACACAGGGAGGGTATCAGCCCCAGCATTTT
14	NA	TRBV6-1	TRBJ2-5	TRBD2	CASSGGLEQETQYF	TGTGCCAGCAGTGGGGGACTAGAGCAAGAGACCCAGTACTTC
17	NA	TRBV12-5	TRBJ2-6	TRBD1	CASGTWDSVRGANVLTF	TGTGCTAGTGGGACCTGGGACAGTGTGCGTGGGGCCAACGTCCTGACTTTC
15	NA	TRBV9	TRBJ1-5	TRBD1	CASSAGQGENQPQHF	TGTGCCAGCAGCGCGGGACAGGGGGAGAATCAGCCCCAGCATTTT
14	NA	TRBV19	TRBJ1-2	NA	CASSRNREAYGYTF	TGTGCCAGTAGTCGCAACCGGGAGGCCTATGGCTACACCTTC
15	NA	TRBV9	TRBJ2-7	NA	CASSVGTGLIYEQYF	TGTGCCAGCAGCGTCGGTACGGGGTTAATCTACGAGCAGTACTTC
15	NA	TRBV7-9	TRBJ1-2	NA	CASSLGVGGDYGYTF	TGTGCCAGCAGCTTAGGGGTCGGAGGGGACTATGGCTACACCTTC
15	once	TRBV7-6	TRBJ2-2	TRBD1	CASSLGTGGYGELFF	TGTGCCAGCAGCTTAGGGACAGGGGGCTACGGGGAGCTGTTTTTT
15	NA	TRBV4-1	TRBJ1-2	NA	CASTQTTLANYGYTF	TGCGCCAGCACCCAAACGACTTTAGCTAACTATGGCTACACCTTC
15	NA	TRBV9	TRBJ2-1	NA	CASSVSPTSYNEQFF	TGTGCCAGCAGCGTAAGCCCTACCTCCTACAATGAGCAGTTCTTC
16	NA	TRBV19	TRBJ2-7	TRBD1	CASSLQQGAKIYEQYF	TGTGCCAGTAGTCTTCAACAGGGGGCCAAGATCTACGAGCAGTACTTC
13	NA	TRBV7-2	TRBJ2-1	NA	CASSLDPGSEQFF	TGTGCCAGCAGCTTAGACCCCGGGAGTGAGCAGTTCTTC
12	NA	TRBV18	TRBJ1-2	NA	CASSMDSYGYTF	TGTGCCAGCTCGATGGACAGCTATGGCTACACCTTC
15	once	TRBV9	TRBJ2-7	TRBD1	CASSAGTGGTYEQYF	TGTGCCAGCAGCGCCGGGACAGGGGGCACGTACGAGCAGTACTTC
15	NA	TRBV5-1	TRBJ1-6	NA	CASSLEGHLNSPLHF	TGCGCCAGCAGCTTGGAAGGACACCTGAATTCACCCCTCCACTTT
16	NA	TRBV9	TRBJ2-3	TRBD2	CASSVGVAGSTDTQYF	TGTGCCAGCAGCGTAGGGGTAGCGGGGAGCACAGATACGCAGTATTTT
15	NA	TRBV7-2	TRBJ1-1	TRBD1	CASRRQGAVNTEAFF	TGTGCCAGCAGAAGACAGGGGGCGGTGAACACTGAAGCTTTCTTT
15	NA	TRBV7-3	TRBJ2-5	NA	CASSLVGGPGETQYF	TGTGCCAGCAGCTTAGTGGGGGGGCCGGGGGAGACCCAGTACTTC
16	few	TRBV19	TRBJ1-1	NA	CASSIEYPGWNTEAFF	TGTGCCAGTAGTATAGAATACCCAGGGTGGAACACTGAAGCTTTCTTT
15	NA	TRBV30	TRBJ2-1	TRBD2	CARTPGLAGYNEQFF	TGTGCCCGGACGCCGGGACTAGCGGGGTACAATGAGCAGTTCTTC
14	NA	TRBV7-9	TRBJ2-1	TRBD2	CASSPQRGGREQFF	TGTGCCAGCAGCCCCCAGCGGGGGGGGAGGGAGCAGTTCTTC
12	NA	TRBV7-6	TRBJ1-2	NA	CASSQQNYGYTF	TGTGCCAGCAGCCAACAAAACTATGGCTACACCTTC
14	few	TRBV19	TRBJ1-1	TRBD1	CASKLTGPATEAFF	TGTGCCAGTAAACTGACAGGGCCGGCCACTGAAGCTTTCTTT
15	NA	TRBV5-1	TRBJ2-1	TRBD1	CASSLGQGWRSEQFF	TGCGCCAGCAGCTTGGGACAGGGCTGGAGAAGTGAGCAGTTCTTC
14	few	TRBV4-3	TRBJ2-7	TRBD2	CASSQASGLYEQYF	TGCGCCAGCAGCCAAGCTAGCGGGCTTTACGAGCAGTACTTC
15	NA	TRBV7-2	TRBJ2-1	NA	CASSLTLSSYNEQFF	TGTGCCAGCAGCTTAACGTTGAGCTCCTACAATGAGCAGTTCTTC
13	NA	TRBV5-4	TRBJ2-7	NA	CASSPTGTYEQYF	TGTGCCAGCAGCCCGACAGGAACCTACGAGCAGTACTTC
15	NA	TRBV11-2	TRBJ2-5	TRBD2	CASSIAGGPDETQYF	TGTGCCAGCAGTATAGCGGGGGGGCCCGATGAGACCCAGTACTTC
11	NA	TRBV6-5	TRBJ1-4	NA	CARGQAEKLFF	TGTGCCAGGGGACAAGCTGAAAAACTGTTTTTT
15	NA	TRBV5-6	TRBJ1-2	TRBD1	CASSQLQGAPQGYTF	TGTGCCAGCAGCCAACTACAGGGGGCCCCCCAAGGCTACACCTTC